This section outlines one TCR beta chain sequence together with its context. Its specificity is not known. CDR1 is LGHDT and CDR2 is YNNKEL in the germline V gene (reference sequence). The CDR3 covers 16 residues. The ends were cut back, 1 base at V and 4 bases at J, with 16 bases in the middle. This sample is part of a study of response to subunit inactivated influenza vaccine. TCRdb processed the RT-PCR reads anew with MiXCR; each CDR3 protein has one entry. The data show under 200,000 distinct CDR3 sequences, about 10% seen once. Study-wide results and limits: With each seasonal influenza vaccination, the authors suggested, few new T cells are recruited.

V is TRBV3-1 and J is TRBJ1-1, with D maybe TRBD1 (6 bases). This specimen was CD8+ T cells sorted from PBMCs, taken around 25 months after vaccination. The sequence was collected from a man aged 50 to 69 who received an inactivated influenza vaccine. The CDR3 region has the DNA TGTGCCAGCAGCCAAGGGGCGGGGGCGTTAGGCACTGAAGCTTTCTTT. Protein sequence: CASSQGAGALGTEAFF.